The clone carrying this TCR beta chain was observed a few times. Its antigen remains unidentified. The patients, who ranged from 18 to 65 in age, presented with newly diagnosed hyperthyroidism lasting under 2 months. Cells are PBMCs isolated from about 10 ml of fresh blood. There are 14 residues in the CDR3. Germline CDR1 reads SGHRS; CDR2 reads YFSETQ. Trimming removed 0 bases at V and 5 bases at J, with 9 bases between. The CDR3 regions of TCR beta were amplified from RNA transcripts. Using the HTBI primer set, a first-round RT-PCR was run on the TCR CDR3. TCRdb fed the multiplex PCR reads into MiXCR, producing one record per CDR3 protein. The sample lists 300,000 to 450,000 distinct CDR3 sequences; approximately 25% were seen once. This specimen belongs to a study of T cells in Graves' hyperthyroidism and ophthalmopathy. Broader study findings: A median roughly 6.6 months before onset, the model predicted ophthalmopathy.

The clonotype originates from a man aged 50-60 years with Graves' hyperthyroidism. Sequenced input: blood. V is TRBV5-1 and J is TRBJ2-1; D remains ambiguous. The CDR3 loop reads CASSLGFLNNEQFF. CDR3 coding DNA: TGCGCCAGCAGCTTGGGTTTCTTAAACAATGAGCAGTTCTTC.